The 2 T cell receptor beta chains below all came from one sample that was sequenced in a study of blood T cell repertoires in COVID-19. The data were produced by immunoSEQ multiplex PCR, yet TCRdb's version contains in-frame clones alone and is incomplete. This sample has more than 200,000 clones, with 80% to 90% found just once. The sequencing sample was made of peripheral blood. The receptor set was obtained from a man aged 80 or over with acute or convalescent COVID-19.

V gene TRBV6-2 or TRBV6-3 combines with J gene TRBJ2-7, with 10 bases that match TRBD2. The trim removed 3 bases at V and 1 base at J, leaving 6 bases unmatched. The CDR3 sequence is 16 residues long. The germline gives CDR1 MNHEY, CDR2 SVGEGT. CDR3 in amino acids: CASSYSAGGLSYEQYV. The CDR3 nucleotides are TGTGCCAGCAGTTATTCAGCGGGAGGGCTTTCCTACGAGCAGTACGTC.

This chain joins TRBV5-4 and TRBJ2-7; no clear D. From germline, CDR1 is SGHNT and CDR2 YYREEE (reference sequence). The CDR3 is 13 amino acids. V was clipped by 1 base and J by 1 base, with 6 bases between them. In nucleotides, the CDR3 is TGTGCCAGCAGCTTGTTTCCGTCCTACGAGCAGTACTTC. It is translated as CASSLFPSYEQYF.